What follows are 17 T cell receptor beta chains derived from one specimen sequenced in a study of cytomegalovirus exposure and HLA in healthy donors. The method was immunoSEQ multiplex PCR; TCRdb's version includes in-frame clones alone and lacks a portion of them. Here the sample spans roughly 330,000 clones, 87% being singletons. Sequenced: PBMCs. The receptors here all came from a woman aged 25 to 45 in good health and CMV-seropositive.

This chain connects TRBV27 to TRBJ2-3, with unresolved D. The germline CDR1 and CDR2 sequences are MNHEY and SMNVEV (reference sequence). The CDR3 is 16 residues long. Trimming cost V 0 bases and J 3 bases, with 13 bases left between them. Here the CDR3 reads CASSLSGVGRTDTQYF. CDR3 in DNA: TGTGCCAGCAGTTTATCTGGTGTGGGTAGGACAGATACGCAGTATTTT.

This clone appeared a single time. The CDR3 bases are TGTGCCAGCAGCCAACAGGGGACCTACAATGAGCAGTTCTTC. It specifies CASSQQGTYNEQFF. V gene TRBV2 combines with J gene TRBJ2-1; 7 bases are shared with TRBD1. From germline, CDR1 is SNHLY and CDR2 FYNNEI. The CDR3 is 14 residues long. After removal of 6 bases from V and 2 bases from J, the junction contained 4 bases not matched to a gene.

This chain links TRBV28 with TRBJ1-3; TRBD1 might be the D (5 bases). The CDR3 extends over 14 amino acids. Trimming cost V 8 bases and J 2 bases, with 13 bases left between them. Per the germline V gene, CDR1 is MDHEN and CDR2 is SYDVKM. Here the CDR3 reads CASETSGAGNTIYF. The CDR3 DNA is TGTGCCAGCGAGACGTCGGGGGCTGGAAACACCATATATTTT.

The chain recombines TRBV7-9 with TRBJ2-1; D is possibly TRBD1 (6 bases). Germline CDR1 SEHNR, CDR2 FQNEAQ (reference sequence). The CDR3 covers 16 residues. The ends were cut back, 5 bases at V and 0 bases at J, with 14 bases in the middle. CDR3 sequence reads: CASSATGILSYNEQFF. Written as DNA, the CDR3 is TGTGCCAGCAGCGCGACAGGAATACTCTCCTACAATGAGCAGTTCTTC.

This clone showed up just once. The chain employs TRBV28 and TRBJ2-3, with 8 bases matching TRBD1. The CDR3 runs to 15 residues. Germline CDR1 is MDHEN and CDR2 is SYDVKM. Trimming at V came to 7 bases and at J to 1 base, leaving 7 bases not matched to a gene. The CDR3 DNA follows: TGTGCCAGCACCTCACAGGGGGTGGGCACAGATACGCAGTATTTT. This sequence encodes CASTSQGVGTDTQYF.

The chain recombines TRBV11-2 with TRBJ1-6; D perhaps matches TRBD1 (5 bases). Trimming pared 5 bases from V and 7 bases from J, leaving 12 bases between. This CDR3 is 14 amino acids long. Germline V CDR1 and CDR2: SGHAT, FQNNGV. CDR3 in DNA: TGTGCCAGCAGCCTTGACAGAAAGAATTCACCCCTCCACTTT. Protein: CASSLDRKNSPLHF.

Details on this clone: In the same sample, other DNA sequences code for this CDR3. The chain combines TRBV29-1 with TRBJ2-1, with TRBD1 matching over 9 bases. The germline V gene has CDR1 SQVTM and CDR2 ANQGSEA. V lost 6 bases and J lost 0; bases outside the gene matches: 3. The CDR3 is made up of 14 amino acids. The CDR3 region has the DNA TGCAGCGTAGAGGACAGGGGCTCCTACAATGAGCAGTTCTTC. This encodes CSVEDRGSYNEQFF.

The chain is built from TRBV27 and TRBJ1-5; maybe TRBD1 (6 bases). V lost 5 bases and J lost 4, with 15 bases in between. CDR3 length equals 15 residues. Germline V gene sequence: CDR1 MNHEY, CDR2 SMNVEV (reference sequence). CDR3 nucleotides: TGTGCCAGCAGTCCGAGGGGGGCCCTTAATCAGCCCCAGCATTTT. This gives the protein CASSPRGALNQPQHF.

In this sample, this clone turned up a few times. This chain uses TRBV7-2 with TRBJ2-7; D is unclear. CDR1 and CDR2 (germline): SGHTA, FQGNSA. The V end was cut by 5 bases, the J end by 4 bases, with 12 bases between. The CDR3 spans 13 residues. This CDR3 reads CASSPRAGYEQYF. CDR3 bases: TGTGCCAGCAGCCCCCGGGCTGGGTACGAGCAGTACTTC. The full variable domain, its missing parts supplied by reference TRBV7-2 and TRBJ2-7, is GAGVSQSPSNKVTEKGKDVELRCDPISGHTALYWYRQSLGQGLEFLIYFQGNSAPDKSGLPSDRFSAERTGGSVSTLTIQRTQQEDSAVYLCASSPRAGYEQYFGPGTRLTVT.

The chain links TRBV30 to TRBJ2-7; 7 bases align to TRBD1. CDR1 is GTSNPN, CDR2 SVGIG, per germline (reference sequence). The CDR3 spans 15 residues. J was trimmed by 0 bases and V by 3 bases; bases with no gene match: 8. This CDR3 is CAWRTTGPSSYEQYF. In DNA form, the CDR3 reads TGTGCCTGGAGAACGACAGGGCCAAGCTCCTACGAGCAGTACTTC.

The rearrangement links TRBV11-2 to TRBJ2-7; D is perhaps TRBD2 (6 bases). Looked up from germline, CDR1 is SGHAT and CDR2 is FQNNGV. Trimming shortened V by 1 base and J by 6 bases, and 7 bases separated the two germline ends. The CDR3 extends over 12 amino acids. CDR3 coding DNA: TGTGCCAGCAGCTTAGCGGGAGCCGAGCAGTACTTC. Translation: CASSLAGAEQYF.

The chain employs TRBV28 and TRBJ2-6; no reliable D call. Trimming stripped 2 bases from V and 0 bases from J, with 11 bases between. This CDR3 region has 17 residues. Germline lookup yields CDR1 MDHEN and CDR2 SYDVKM. CDR3 nucleotide sequence: TGTGCCAGCAGTTTAATGGTGCCGGGCTCTGGGGCCAACGTCCTGACTTTC. Translated, it gives CASSLMVPGSGANVLTF. The full variable domain, rest sourced from reference TRBV28 and TRBJ2-6, is DVKVTQSSRYLVKRTGEKVFLECVQDMDHENMFWYRQDPGLGLRLIYFSYDVKMKEKGDIPEGYSVSREKKERFSLILESASTNQTSMYLCASSLMVPGSGANVLTFGAGSRLTVL.

The rearrangement links TRBV5-4 to TRBJ2-7; tentatively, D is TRBD1 or TRBD2 (5 bases each). The ends were cut back, 0 bases at V and 3 bases at J, with 10 bases in the middle. Germline V gives CDR1 SGHNT, CDR2 YYREEE (reference sequence). CDR3 size: 14 residues. This chain's CDR3 is CASSLDGTDYEQYF. The CDR3 nucleotides are TGTGCCAGCAGCTTGGACGGGACGGACTACGAGCAGTACTTC.

Note on this clone: The sample contains more than one DNA sequence encoding this CDR3. The chain employs TRBV18 and TRBJ2-5; 9 bases agree with TRBD1. Germline V gene data show CDR1 as KGHSH and CDR2 as LQKENI. V was pared by 3 bases and J by 2 bases, with 1 base of the junction left unmatched. This CDR3 spans 14 amino acids. CDR3 DNA: TGTGCCAGCTCACCCGGGACAGGGCAAGAGACCCAGTACTTC. Translating it yields CASSPGTGQETQYF.

The chain recombines TRBV20-1 with TRBJ1-3; D gene unclear. The CDR3 totals 11 residues. V lost 3 bases and J lost 3, with 3 bases in between. Germline V lookup: CDR1 DFQATT, CDR2 SNEGSKA (reference sequence). CDR3 sequence (DNA): TGCAGTGCTAGGAGTGGAAACACCATATATTTT. Encoded protein: CSARSGNTIYF.

This clone was observed once. This chain links TRBV9 with TRBJ2-1; TRBD2 matches 13 bases. Germline-derived CDR1 and CDR2 are SGDLS and YYNGEE. V shed 2 bases and J 7 bases; nucleotides not matched to a gene: 6. CDR3 length: 16 amino acids. The CDR3 loop reads CASSVRLAGGWNEQFF. The CDR3 nucleotides read TGTGCCAGCAGCGTCAGACTAGCGGGGGGCTGGAATGAGCAGTTCTTC.

This clone was picked up a small number of times. The gene calls are TRBV29-1 and TRBJ1-2, with 10 positions matching TRBD1. The V gene's germline CDR1 is SQVTM and CDR2 ANQGSEA. The trim removed 6 bases at V and 0 bases at J, leaving 10 bases unmatched. The CDR3 is 16 residues long. The CDR3 DNA sequence: TGCAGCGTCGTGGGACAGGGGCTGGGTTCTAACTATGGCTACACCTTC. It yields the protein CSVVGQGLGSNYGYTF.